This T cell receptor (beta chain) was sequenced during a study of T cells in localized non-small cell lung cancer. TCRdb's copy holds only in-frame clones and misses some; the assay was immunoSEQ multiplex PCR. The table includes about 3,300 clones, about a quarter detected once. The length of the CDR3 is 14 residues. The germline V and J ends were trimmed by 1 base and 4 bases, with 11 bases remaining between them. Germline V lookup: CDR1 SGHRS, CDR2 YFSETQ. The study's findings and limits: The greatest T cell clonality was found in uninvolved adjacent lung (higher than in tumor). Owing to sequencing of a solitary tumor region, heterogeneity cannot be discounted. A median of around 60 clones ranked among the top 100 in tumor appeared in adjacent lung.

Regarding this clone: Its antigen remains unidentified.

The sample here was lung tumor tissue, taken before any cancer treatment. This TCR derives from a male donor at least 60 years old with stage I lung adenocarcinoma. This chain links TRBV5-1 with TRBJ1-2; the D is unclear. Written as DNA, the CDR3 is TGCGCCAGCAGCTTGTCGTCAGCGAGCTATGGCTACACCTTC. It yields the protein CASSLSSASYGYTF. Variable domain in full (rest from reference TRBV5-1 and TRBJ1-2): KAGVTQTPRYLIKTRGQQVTLSCSPISGHRSVSWYQQTPGQGLQFLFEYFSETQRNKGNFPGRFSGRQFSNSRSEMNVSTLELGDSALYLCASSLSSASYGYTFGSGTRLTVV.